Shown below are 27 T cell receptor beta chains from a single sample sequenced in a study of cytomegalovirus exposure and HLA in healthy donors. The study ran its PCR with 60 Vbeta and 13 Jbeta primers. Sequencing used immunoSEQ multiplex PCR; TCRdb keeps in-frame clones, though not all of them. The repertoire holds 95,000 to 110,000 clones, with 10% as singletons. The sample consisted of PBMCs. These receptors were obtained from a man aged 35-49 years in good health and CMV-seropositive.

A word on this clone: At one of its ends the junction is not consistent with the germline gene, which may arise from a read error. This chain links TRBV7-7 with TRBJ2-1; TRBD2 aligns across 7 bases. Germline CDR1 and CDR2: SSHAT and FNYEAQ (reference sequence). CDR3 length: 20 residues. For the CDR3, the DNA is TGTGCTAGCAGCCCTGGGATAGTGCGGGAGTTTAAGAGCTCCTACAATGAGCAGTTCTTC. Residues: CASSPGIVREFKSSYNEQFF.

The chain carries TRBV7-2 and TRBJ2-7; TRBD1 matches 10 bases. The CDR3 spans 15 residues. Germline CDR1 reads SGHTA; CDR2 reads FQGNSA. Trimming removed 5 bases from V and 12 bases from J; junction bases left unmatched: 16. The CDR3 is CASSKKTGGAAIWYF. Written as DNA, the CDR3 is TGTGCCAGCAGCAAAAAGACAGGGGGCGCGGCGATCTGGTACTTC. Full variable domain (rest looked up from reference TRBV7-2 and TRBJ2-7): GAGVSQSPSNKVTEKGKDVELRCDPISGHTALYWYRQSLGQGLEFLIYFQGNSAPDKSGLPSDRFSAERTGGSVSTLTIQRTQQEDSAVYLCASSKKTGGAAIWYFGPGTRLTVT.

A few counts support this clone. This rearrangement joins TRBV9 to TRBJ2-1; D remains unclear. Between the trimmed V and J ends, which lost 5 bases and 0 bases, there was a span of 6 bases. The CDR3 runs to 13 residues. Germline-derived CDR1 and CDR2 are SGDLS and YYNGEE. CDR3 residues: CASSASSYNEQFF. CDR3 sequence (DNA): TGTGCCAGCAGTGCTAGCTCCTACAATGAGCAGTTCTTC.

This clone has more than one count but fewer than ten. The chain joins TRBV28 to TRBJ2-7; D unresolved. This CDR3 comprises 14 residues. Germline CDR1 MDHEN, CDR2 SYDVKM. The V end lost 3 bases, the J end lost 0 bases, and 9 bases lay between the germline ends. The CDR3 is CASSFRLSSYEQYF. The DNA of the CDR3 is TGTGCCAGCAGTTTCAGGCTGAGCTCCTACGAGCAGTACTTC.

The V and J genes are TRBV7-3 and TRBJ2-3; D is perhaps TRBD2 (6 bases). From germline, CDR1 is SGHTA and CDR2 FQGTGA. CDR3 length equals 14 residues. With 5 bases removed from V and 3 bases from J, the gap between germline ends came to 12 bases. CDR3 DNA sequence: TGTGCCAGCAGCCCTGTCGGGGGAACAGATACGCAGTATTTT. This gives the protein CASSPVGGTDTQYF.

The chain is built from TRBV7-2 and TRBJ1-4, with 8 bases matching TRBD1. Germline values: CDR1 SGHTA, CDR2 FQGNSA. V was pared by 4 bases and J by 8 bases, with 6 bases of the junction left unmatched. The CDR3 loop spans 14 amino acids. CDR3 region: CASSYRQGREKLFF. CDR3 in DNA: TGTGCCAGCAGCTACCGACAGGGGAGGGAAAAACTGTTTTTT.

The chain is built from TRBV28 and TRBJ2-1, with D possibly TRBD2 on 5 matching bases. The CDR3 is 16 residues long. CDR1 and CDR2 (germline): MDHEN, SYDVKM. V was trimmed by 4 bases and J by 4 bases, leaving 17 bases between them. The CDR3 coding sequence is TGTGCCAGCAGTTCGACCCCCGGAGGAATTTACAATGAGCAGTTCTTC. This codes for CASSSTPGGIYNEQFF.

This clone was recorded a few times. CDR3 amino acids: CASSAGVRQGADTQYF. Here the CDR3 DNA reads TGCGCCAGCAGCGCCGGGGTCAGACAGGGGGCAGATACGCAGTATTTT. The chain combines TRBV5-1 with TRBJ2-3; 9 bases match TRBD1. Germline loops: CDR1 SGHRS, CDR2 YFSETQ. The CDR3 length is 16 residues. With V trimmed by 4 bases and J by 4 bases, 10 bases remained unmatched.

The chain recombines TRBV29-1 with TRBJ2-1; 8 nucleotides line up with TRBD1. The CDR3 has 14 residues. Per the germline V gene, CDR1 is SQVTM and CDR2 is ANQGSEA. After removal of 3 bases from V and 4 bases from J, the junction contained 5 bases not matched to a gene. Here the CDR3 reads CSVDRTGLYNEQFF. The CDR3 nucleotides are TGCAGCGTTGATCGGACAGGGCTTTACAATGAGCAGTTCTTC.

The chain uses TRBV14 and TRBJ2-7; perhaps TRBD2 as D (5 bases). The CDR3 consists of 14 residues. V was trimmed by 6 bases and J by 0 bases, leaving 12 bases between them. CDR1 and CDR2 from the germline V gene are SGHDN and FVKESK. CDR3 amino acids: CASRLRGPSYEQYF. In DNA, the CDR3 is TGTGCCAGCAGACTTCGCGGGCCCTCCTACGAGCAGTACTTC.

In this sample, this clone turned up a few times. The chain is built from TRBV7-2 and TRBJ2-2; 8 nucleotides match TRBD2. Per the germline V gene, CDR1 is SGHTA and CDR2 is FQGNSA. Germline trimming cut 5 bases from V and 6 bases from J; bases unmatched to any gene: 11. CDR3 size: 16 residues. The CDR3: CASSPRGGLDPGELFF. CDR3 coding DNA: TGTGCCAGCAGCCCCCGGGGGGGACTAGATCCCGGGGAGCTGTTTTTT.

The V and J genes are TRBV29-1 and TRBJ2-3, with 12 bases that match TRBD1. The CDR3 totals 16 residues. CDR1 SQVTM and CDR2 ANQGSEA come from the germline V gene. The trim removed 6 bases at V and 8 bases at J, leaving 15 bases unmatched. CDR3 DNA sequence: TGCAGCGTCCAGGGACAGGGGGCGCGTATCGCAGCTACGCAGTATTTT. Its protein is CSVQGQGARIAATQYF.

The chain employs TRBV29-1 and TRBJ2-1, with TRBD2 as a possible D gene (6 bases). V was shortened by 5 bases and J by 4 bases, with 9 bases between the two germline ends. Germline V gene sequence: CDR1 SQVTM, CDR2 ANQGSEA. CDR3 length: 12 residues. CDR3 in DNA: TGCAGCGTTTATAGCGGTTACAATGAGCAGTTCTTC. It translates to CSVYSGYNEQFF.

The chain recombines TRBV6-6 with TRBJ2-1; D unresolved. The CDR3 length is 15 residues. Trimming removed 5 bases from V and 3 bases from J, with 14 bases in between. Looked up from germline, CDR1 is MNHNY and CDR2 is SVGAGI (reference sequence). CDR3 amino acids: CASSRPQQSYNEQFF. The CDR3 bases are TGTGCCAGCAGTCGCCCCCAACAGAGCTACAATGAGCAGTTCTTC.

V and J are TRBV11-1 and TRBJ2-3; TRBD2 agrees at 7 bases. V lost 3 bases to trimming and J lost 4 bases; unmatched junction nucleotides: 4. CDR1 SGHAT and CDR2 FQDESV come from the germline V gene (reference sequence). The CDR3 sequence is 14 residues long. The CDR3 reads CASSLGGEADTQYF. The CDR3 DNA is TGTGCCAGCAGCTTGGGAGGGGAGGCAGATACGCAGTATTTT.

This clone was seen more than once but under ten times. The chain links TRBV5-1 to TRBJ1-5, with D perhaps matching TRBD1 (5 bases). This CDR3 contains 15 residues. V lost 0 bases and J lost 0, with 7 bases in between. The germline gives CDR1 SGHRS, CDR2 YFSETQ. CDR3 DNA sequence: TGCGCCAGCAGCTTGGGCGGGGGTAGCAATCAGCCCCAGCATTTT. The encoded protein is CASSLGGGSNQPQHF.

This clone was counted only a few times. This chain connects TRBV4-1 to TRBJ1-1; maybe TRBD1 (6 bases). The CDR3 totals 14 residues. The ends were cut back, 6 bases at V and 4 bases at J, with 15 bases in the middle. Germline assignment: CDR1 MGHRA and CDR2 YSYEKL. The CDR3, as DNA: TGCGCCAGCAGTGACGAGGGGGGGGGCACTGAAGCTTTCTTT. Its translation: CASSDEGGGTEAFF.

This chain uses TRBV6-5 with TRBJ2-3, with 8 positions matching TRBD2. This CDR3 is 15 amino acids long. Germline V lookup: CDR1 MNHEY, CDR2 SVGAGI. V gave up 5 bases and J gave up 2 bases; unmatched junction bases: 6. The CDR3 coding sequence is TGTGCCAGCAGTGCCATAGCGGGGCTCACAGATACGCAGTATTTT. It is translated as CASSAIAGLTDTQYF.

This clone occurred many times. The genes are TRBV6-1 and TRBJ2-5; TRBD2 aligns across 8 bases. CDR3 length: 14 residues. CDR1 is MNHNS, CDR2 SASEGT, per germline. V dropped 5 bases and J dropped 2; count of bases not matched to a gene: 4. The CDR3: CASSLAGGQETQYF. The CDR3 coding sequence is TGTGCCAGCAGTCTGGCGGGAGGACAAGAGACCCAGTACTTC.

The chain couples TRBV19 to TRBJ2-3; D not certain. The CDR3 totals 11 residues. The V and J ends lost 2 bases and 5 bases respectively, with 2 bases between them. Germline CDR1 and CDR2: LNHDA and SQIVND (reference sequence). DNA for the CDR3: TGTGCCAGTAGTATACAAGATACGCAGTATTTT. Translated: CASSIQDTQYF.

This clone occurred a few times. The V and J genes are TRBV4-1 and TRBJ2-1, with 12 bases lining up with TRBD2. The CDR3 covers 17 residues. Germline V gene lookup returns CDR1 MGHRA and CDR2 YSYEKL. J lost 4 bases, V lost 2 bases, and 6 bases had no gene match. CDR3 region: CASSQPFLAGGYNEQFF. The CDR3 bases are TGCGCCAGCAGCCAACCATTTCTAGCGGGAGGGTACAATGAGCAGTTCTTC.

The gene calls are TRBV11-1 and TRBJ2-3; D may be TRBD2 (6 bases). This CDR3 contains 15 residues. V was cut by 3 bases and J by 1 base, with 11 bases left in between. Germline V gives CDR1 SGHAT, CDR2 FQDESV (reference sequence). The CDR3 loop is CASSFHSGGTDTQYF. The CDR3 DNA is TGTGCCAGCAGCTTCCATAGCGGAGGCACAGATACGCAGTATTTT. The complete variable domain, with remaining parts taken from reference TRBV11-1 and TRBJ2-3, reads EAEVAQSPRYKITEKSQAVAFWCDPISGHATLYWYRQILGQGPELLVQFQDESVVDDSQLPKDRFSAERLKGVDSTLKIQPAELGDSAMYLCASSFHSGGTDTQYFGPGTRLTVL.

The chain joins TRBV4-2 to TRBJ2-3; 10 bases agree with TRBD1. CDR3 size: 15 residues. V lost 4 bases and J lost 3; bases outside the gene matches: 4. From germline, CDR1 is LGHNA and CDR2 YNFKEQ. CDR3 DNA: TGTGCCAGCAGCCCCTGGGACAGGGGAACAGATACGCAGTATTTT. Translated, it gives CASSPWDRGTDTQYF.

This clone was observed a handful of times. This sequence joins TRBV6-5 and TRBJ2-5; 11 nucleotides agree with TRBD1. The DNA end is a closer match to TRBJ2-7, so the J assignment may be wrong. CDR3 length equals 15 residues. The germline V gene encodes CDR1 MNHEY and CDR2 SVGAGI. CDR3 DNA: TGTGCCAGCAGTTACCGGACAGGGGGCTTTTACGAGCAGTACTTC. It is translated as CASSYRTGGFYEQYF.

The chain employs TRBV30 and TRBJ2-5, with a possible D match to TRBD2 (6 bases). Per germline, CDR1 GTSNPN and CDR2 SVGIG (reference sequence). CDR3 length: 13 residues. Trimming removed 4 bases at V and 5 bases at J, with 14 bases between. The CDR3, as DNA: TGTGCCTGGAATCAAGGGAGGCTGGAGACCCAGTACTTC. It yields the protein CAWNQGRLETQYF.

In this sample, this clone turned up a few times. The V call is TRBV6-5, the J call TRBJ2-3; D call uncertain. Germline assignment: CDR1 MNHEY and CDR2 SVGAGI. With 7 bases removed from V and 0 bases from J, the gap between germline ends came to 8 bases. The CDR3 contains 13 residues. CDR3 DNA sequence: TGTGCCAGCACGAGATTTAGCACAGATACGCAGTATTTT. This translates into CASTRFSTDTQYF.

This clone was picked up a small number of times. The V and J genes are TRBV9 and TRBJ1-5; D remains ambiguous. The germline V gene has CDR1 SGDLS and CDR2 YYNGEE. The V gene lost 0 bases and the J gene lost 6 bases, with 10 bases spanning the gap. The CDR3 has 14 residues. The CDR3 loop is CASSVGGLSQPQHF. CDR3 nucleotides: TGTGCCAGCAGCGTAGGAGGTTTAAGTCAGCCCCAGCATTTT.